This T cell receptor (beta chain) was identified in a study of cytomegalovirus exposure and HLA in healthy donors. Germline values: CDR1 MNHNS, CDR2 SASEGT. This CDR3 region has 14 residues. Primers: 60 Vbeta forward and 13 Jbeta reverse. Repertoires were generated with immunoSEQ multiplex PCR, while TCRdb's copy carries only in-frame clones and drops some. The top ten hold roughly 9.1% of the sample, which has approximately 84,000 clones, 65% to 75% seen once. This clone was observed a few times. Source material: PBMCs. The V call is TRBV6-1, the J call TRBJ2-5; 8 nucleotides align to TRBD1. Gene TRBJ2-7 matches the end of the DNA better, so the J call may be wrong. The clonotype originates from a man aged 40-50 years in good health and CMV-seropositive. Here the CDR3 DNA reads TGTGCCAGCGGTCTCGACAGGGGCCCCTACGAGCAGTACTTC. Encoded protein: CASGLDRGPYEQYF.